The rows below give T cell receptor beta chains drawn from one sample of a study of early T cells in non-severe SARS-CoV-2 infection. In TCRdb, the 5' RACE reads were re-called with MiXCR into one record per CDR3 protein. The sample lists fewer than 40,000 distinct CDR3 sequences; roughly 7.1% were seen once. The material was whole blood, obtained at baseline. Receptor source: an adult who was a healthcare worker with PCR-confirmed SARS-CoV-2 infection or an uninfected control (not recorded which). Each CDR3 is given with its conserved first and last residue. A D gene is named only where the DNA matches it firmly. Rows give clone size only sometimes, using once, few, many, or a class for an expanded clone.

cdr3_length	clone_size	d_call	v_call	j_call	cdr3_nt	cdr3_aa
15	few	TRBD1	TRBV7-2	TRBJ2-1	TGTGCCAGCAGCCCCGGGACAGGGGGCGCCAATGAGCAGTTCTTC	CASSPGTGGANEQFF
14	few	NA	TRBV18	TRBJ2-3	TGTGCCAGCTCACCACCGGTAAGCGGGGATACGCAGTATTTT	CASSPPVSGDTQYF
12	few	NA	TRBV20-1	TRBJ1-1	TGCAGTGCTCCTGGCCTGAACACTGAAGCTTTCTTT	CSAPGLNTEAFF
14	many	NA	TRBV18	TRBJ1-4	TGTGCCAGCTCAAGTTTAGCGGCGAATGAAAAACTGTTTTTT	CASSSLAANEKLFF
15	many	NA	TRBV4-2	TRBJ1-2	TGTGCCAGCAGCCAAGAAAGAGACTTCGACTATGGCTACACCTTC	CASSQERDFDYGYTF
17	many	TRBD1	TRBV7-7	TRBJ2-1	TGTGCTAGCAGCTTAGGAGGCGCAGGGGGCTATTCGGGTGAGCAGTTCTTC	CASSLGGAGGYSGEQFF
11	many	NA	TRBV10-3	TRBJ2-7	TGTGCCATCAGTGATCTTTACGAGCAGTACTTC	CAISDLYEQYF
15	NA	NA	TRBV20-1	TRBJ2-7	TGCAGTGCTAGAGATGGCCAGCGGGTAACCTACGAGCAGTACTTC	CSARDGQRVTYEQYF
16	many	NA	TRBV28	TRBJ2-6	TGTGCCAGCACCACCGGGGGCGCAGATGGGGCCAACGTCCTGACTTTC	CASTTGGADGANVLTF
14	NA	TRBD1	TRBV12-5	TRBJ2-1	TGTGCTAGTGGTTCGATCCAGGGGGTCGGTGAGCAGTTCTTC	CASGSIQGVGEQFF
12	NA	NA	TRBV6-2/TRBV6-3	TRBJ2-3	TGTGCCAGCAGTCCCAAGGCTGGCGCGCAGTATTTT	CASSPKAGAQYF
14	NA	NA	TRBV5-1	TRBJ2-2	TGCGCCAGCTATACAGGGTCGAACACCGGGGAGCTGTTTTTT	CASYTGSNTGELFF
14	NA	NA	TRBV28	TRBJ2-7	TGTGCCAGCAGTCCCAGTTGGGGGTCCTACGAGCAGTACTTC	CASSPSWGSYEQYF
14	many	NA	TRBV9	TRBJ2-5	TGTGCCAGCAGCGTAGGTCAGGGCGGAGAGACCCAGTACTTC	CASSVGQGGETQYF
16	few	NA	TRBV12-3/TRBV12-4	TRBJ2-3	TGTGCCAGCAGTTTAAGGTCGGGGACCACCACAGATACGCAGTATTTT	CASSLRSGTTTDTQYF
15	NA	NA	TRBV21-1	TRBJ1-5	TGTGCCAGCAGCCTCCCAGGGGTTTGCAATCAGCCCCAGCATTTT	CASSLPGVCNQPQHF
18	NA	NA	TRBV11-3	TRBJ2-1	TGTGCCAGCAGCTCCGCCTGGGGGGGCGGAAGCTCCTACAATGAGCAGTTCTTC	CASSSAWGGGSSYNEQFF
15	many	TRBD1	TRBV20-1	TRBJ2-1	TGCAGTGCTAGAGAAGGGACAGGCTTGAGGGATGAGCAGTTCTTC	CSAREGTGLRDEQFF
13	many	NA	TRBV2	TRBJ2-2	TGTGCCAGCAGTGAAGGGCAACCCGGGGAGCTGTTTTTT	CASSEGQPGELFF
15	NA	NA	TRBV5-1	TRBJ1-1	TGCGCCAGCAGCTTGGCACAGGGTGGGAACACTGAAGCTTTCTTT	CASSLAQGGNTEAFF